The rows below give T cell receptor beta chains drawn from one sample of a study of T cell clusters in autoimmune cytopenias. Each CDR3 protein gets one entry in TCRdb, which reprocessed the multiplex PCR reads and gives no DNA. Reported are about 7,800 distinct CDR3 sequences; the ten largest clones contain approximately 5%. The material sequenced was peripheral blood. These receptors were collected from a human donor with an autoimmune cytopenia or autoimmune hepatitis (not recorded which). The CDR3 runs from the conserved cysteine through the conserved F or W. Fields, in order: V gene, clone size, J gene, CDR3 protein. Clone size is given for some rows only: seen once, a few or many times, or a class if the clone is expanded.

TRBV6-6	NA	TRBJ2-5	CASSQSSGRAGETQYF
TRBV7-8	NA	TRBJ2-3	CASSPGTGAGDTQYF
TRBV20-1	NA	TRBJ2-5	CSASFGGSGETQYF
TRBV6-2/TRBV6-3	NA	TRBJ1-5	CASSYEPRTQGGIRPQHF
TRBV7-2	medium-sized	TRBJ1-2	CASSPGYGYTF
TRBV20-1	NA	TRBJ1-1	CSAPRREDNTEAFF
TRBV28	NA	TRBJ2-5	CASSLLVGLGETQYF
TRBV7-3	medium-sized	TRBJ2-2	CASTKGGNTGELFF
TRBV20-1	NA	TRBJ2-7	CSARVLGAYEQYF
TRBV7-9	NA	TRBJ2-1	CASSLVGYRGNNEQFF
TRBV28	NA	TRBJ2-3	CASSLSPSGGESISTDTQYF
TRBV7-3	NA	TRBJ2-2	CASSLAGTSVTGELFF
TRBV2	NA	TRBJ2-4	CATGGDGGAKNIQYF
TRBV7-9	NA	TRBJ2-1	CASSPGGGWEQFF
TRBV7-2	NA	TRBJ2-1	CASSLGGLTGYEQFF
TRBV7-9	medium-sized	TRBJ1-4	CASSLDRTVTAGMLFF
TRBV5-1	NA	TRBJ2-5	CASSFRAGQQETQYF
TRBV12-3/TRBV12-4	medium-sized	TRBJ2-7	CASRRDRGYEQYF
TRBV7-6	medium-sized	TRBJ2-7	CASSFKDQGGEQYF